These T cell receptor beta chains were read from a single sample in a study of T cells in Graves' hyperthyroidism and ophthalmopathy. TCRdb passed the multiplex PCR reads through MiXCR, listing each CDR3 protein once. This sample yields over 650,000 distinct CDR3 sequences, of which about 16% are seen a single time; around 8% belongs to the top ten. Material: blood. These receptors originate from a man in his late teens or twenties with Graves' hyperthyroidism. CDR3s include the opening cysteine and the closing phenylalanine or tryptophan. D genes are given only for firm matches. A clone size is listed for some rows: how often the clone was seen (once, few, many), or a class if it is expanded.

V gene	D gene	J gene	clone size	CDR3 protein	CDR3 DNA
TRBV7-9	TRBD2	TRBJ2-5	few	CASSPGLAAPREETQYF	TGTGCCAGCAGCCCTGGACTAGCGGCTCCTCGGGAGGAGACCCAGTACTTC
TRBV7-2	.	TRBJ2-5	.	CASKVGPHQETQYF	TGTGCCAGCAAAGTGGGCCCGCACCAAGAGACCCAGTACTTC
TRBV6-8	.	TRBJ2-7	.	CARGEYEQYF	TGTGCCAGGGGGGAATACGAGCAGTACTTC
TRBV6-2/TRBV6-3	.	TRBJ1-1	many	CASERAANTEAFF	TGTGCCAGCGAGAGGGCCGCAAACACTGAAGCTTTCTTT
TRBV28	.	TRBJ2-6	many	CASSLLDTGANVLTF	TGTGCCAGCAGTTTACTGGATACTGGGGCCAACGTCCTGACTTTC
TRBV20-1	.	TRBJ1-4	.	CSARPEGEKLFF	TGCAGTGCCCGCCCGGAGGGAGAAAAACTGTTTTTT
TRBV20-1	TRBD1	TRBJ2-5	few	CSARQGAQETQYF	TGCAGTGCTAGACAGGGGGCGCAGGAGACCCAGTACTTC
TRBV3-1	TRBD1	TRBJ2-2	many	CASSQEPGQGAGELFF	TGTGCCAGCAGCCAAGAGCCGGGACAGGGAGCCGGGGAGCTGTTTTTT
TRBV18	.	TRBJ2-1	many	CASSPDHNEQFF	TGTGCCAGCTCACCAGATCACAATGAGCAGTTCTTC
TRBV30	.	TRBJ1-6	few	CAWSVLGGDSPLHF	TGTGCCTGGAGTGTACTGGGAGGGGATTCACCCCTCCACTTT
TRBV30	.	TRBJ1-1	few	CAWAEDRNTEAFF	TGTGCCTGGGCCGAGGACAGGAACACTGAAGCTTTCTTT
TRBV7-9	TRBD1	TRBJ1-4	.	CASSTSDGTAGNEKLFF	TGTGCCAGCAGCACCTCGGATGGGACAGCCGGTAATGAAAAACTGTTTTTT
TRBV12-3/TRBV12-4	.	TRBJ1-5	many	CASSEGGSGNQPQHF	TGTGCCAGCAGTGAGGGGGGCTCCGGCAATCAGCCCCAGCATTTT
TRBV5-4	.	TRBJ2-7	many	CASSSGGYEQYF	TGTGCCAGCAGCTCCGGGGGCTACGAGCAGTACTTC
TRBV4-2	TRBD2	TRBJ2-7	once	CASSQPSGTISYEQYF	TGTGCCAGCAGCCAGCCCTCCGGGACTATCTCCTACGAGCAGTACTTC
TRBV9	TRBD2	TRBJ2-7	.	CASSVGLAETDEQYF	TGTGCCAGCAGCGTAGGTCTAGCGGAGACGGACGAGCAGTACTTC
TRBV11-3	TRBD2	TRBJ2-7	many	CASSHEGLLSYEQYF	TGTGCCAGCAGCCACGAGGGACTACTATCTTACGAGCAGTACTTC
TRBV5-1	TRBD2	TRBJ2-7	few	CASSPGLAAYYEQYF	TGCGCCAGCAGCCCGGGACTAGCGGCCTACTACGAGCAGTACTTC
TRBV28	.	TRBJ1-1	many	CASSLVRGEAFF	TGTGCCAGCAGCCTAGTCCGCGGTGAAGCTTTCTTT
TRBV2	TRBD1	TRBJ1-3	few	CASRTGTGGNTIYF	TGTGCCAGCAGGACCGGGACAGGAGGAAACACCATATATTTT
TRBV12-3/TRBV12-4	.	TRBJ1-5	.	CASSHARLGPYQPQHF	TGTGCCAGCAGCCACGCCCGCTTGGGACCTTATCAGCCCCAGCATTTT
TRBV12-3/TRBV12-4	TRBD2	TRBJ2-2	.	CASTKGHRWVFPAPGLAETGELFF	TGTGCCAGCACCAAAGGGCACCGATGGGTGTTCCCTGCCCCGGGACTAGCGGAAACCGGGGAGCTGTTTTTT
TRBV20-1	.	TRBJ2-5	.	CSANGRETQYF	TGCAGTGCTAACGGCCGGGAGACCCAGTACTTC
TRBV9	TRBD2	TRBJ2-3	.	CASSTRTSGLTDTQYF	TGTGCCAGCAGCACCCGGACTAGCGGCCTCACAGATACGCAGTATTTT
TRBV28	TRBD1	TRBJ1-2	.	CASSLSAGGVYGYTF	TGTGCCAGCAGCCTCTCGGCAGGGGGTGTCTATGGCTACACCTTC
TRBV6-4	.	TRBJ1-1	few	CASSDSIGGGTEAFF	TGTGCCAGCAGTGACTCGATCGGGGGTGGCACTGAAGCTTTCTTT
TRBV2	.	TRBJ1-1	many	CASSSPQNRARTEAFF	TGTGCCAGCAGTTCCCCACAAAACAGAGCAAGGACTGAAGCTTTCTTT
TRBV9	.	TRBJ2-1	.	CASSPYAAGSYNEQFF	TGTGCCAGCAGCCCATACGCGGCGGGCTCCTACAATGAGCAGTTCTTC
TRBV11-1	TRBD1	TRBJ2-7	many	CASSDPQGRYEQYF	TGTGCCAGCAGCGATCCACAGGGGCGGTACGAGCAGTACTTC
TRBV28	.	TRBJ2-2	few	CASSLRIQGRNTGELFF	TGTGCCAGCAGTTTAAGGATCCAGGGACGAAACACCGGGGAGCTGTTTTTT
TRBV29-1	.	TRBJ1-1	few	CSVELGMEAFF	TGCAGCGTTGAGCTGGGAATGGAAGCTTTCTTT
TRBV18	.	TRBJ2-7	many	CASSASASKSYEQYF	TGTGCCAGCTCCGCCAGCGCGTCTAAGTCCTACGAGCAGTACTTC
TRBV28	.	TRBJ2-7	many	CATTFHSYEQYF	TGTGCCACCACCTTTCATTCCTACGAGCAGTACTTC
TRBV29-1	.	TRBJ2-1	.	CSVEFGFYNEQFF	TGCAGCGTTGAATTTGGGTTCTACAATGAGCAGTTCTTC
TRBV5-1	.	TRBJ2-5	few	CASSTESGTYSQETQYF	TGCGCCAGCAGCACGGAATCCGGGACATACAGCCAAGAGACCCAGTACTTC
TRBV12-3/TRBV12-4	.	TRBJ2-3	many	CASRNYRVTDTQYF	TGTGCCAGCAGGAATTACAGGGTTACAGATACGCAGTATTTT
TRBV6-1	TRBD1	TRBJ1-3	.	CASRRQGGVGNTIYF	TGTGCCAGCAGGAGACAGGGGGGCGTTGGAAACACCATATATTTT
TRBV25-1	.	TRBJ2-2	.	CASREGAGELFF	TGTGCCAGCAGGGAGGGGGCCGGGGAGCTGTTTTTT
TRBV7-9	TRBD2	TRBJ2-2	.	CASSSGTSGRNTGELFF	TGTGCCAGCAGCTCCGGGACTAGCGGGAGGAACACCGGGGAGCTGTTTTTT
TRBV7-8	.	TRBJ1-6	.	CASSLEEWTQEYNSPLHF	TGTGCCAGCAGCTTAGAGGAATGGACGCAGGAGTATAATTCACCCCTCCACTTT
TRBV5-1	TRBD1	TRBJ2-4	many	CASSFTGGLENIQYF	TGCGCCAGCAGCTTCACAGGGGGTCTAGAAAACATTCAGTACTTC